What follows describes a single T cell receptor (beta chain). What it binds is unknown. Sequence at one end of the junction differs from germline and may be a read error. These data are taken from a study of blood T cells in healthy people across ages. The wider study: Template switching caught about one barcoded beta molecule for each two T cells.

In germline, CDR1 is ENHRY, CDR2 SYGVKD. This CDR3 spans 13 amino acids. Through a sample-barcoded 5' primer and a J-beta primer mix, a second PCR was run for roughly 7 to 11 cycles. Tags on each cDNA molecule came from a template-switch adaptor with 12 random nucleotides. Each CDR3 protein gets one entry after TCRdb re-called the 5' RACE reads with MiXCR. This table holds about a million distinct CDR3 sequences, roughly two fifths found once. Study-level points and caveats: A greater number of naive CD4+ cells and higher diversity distinguished long-lived donors from aged donors.

The chain combines TRBV10-3 with TRBJ2-3; D gene ambiguous. Sequencing was carried out using blood. This sequence was found in a man younger than 35 in good health. The CDR3 DNA reads TGTGCCATCAGCGCCGAAAGCATAGATACGCAGTATTTT. Protein product: CAISAESIDTQYF.